Listed below are T cell receptor beta chains from one sample, sequenced in a study of T cells in Graves' hyperthyroidism and ophthalmopathy. TCRdb called the multiplex PCR reads again in MiXCR, with one record for every CDR3 protein. The top ten hold approximately 12% of the sample, which has roughly 600,000 distinct CDR3 sequences, about 14% seen once. Material: blood. These TCRs come from a woman in her fifties or sixties with Graves' ophthalmopathy. Both conserved end residues are part of each CDR3. D genes are given only for firm matches. Part of the rows lack a size; the others show once, few, many or a class for expanded clones.

many,TRBD2,TRBV20-1,TRBJ2-1,CSARGTSDYNEQFF,TGCAGTGCTCGAGGGACTAGCGACTACAATGAGCAGTTCTTC
many,TRBD1,TRBV20-1,TRBJ1-1,CSARITGVEAFF,TGCAGTGCTAGAATCACAGGGGTTGAAGCTTTCTTT
.,TRBD2,TRBV7-7,TRBJ2-6,CASSSGAGGPYGANVLTF,TGTGCTAGCAGCAGCGGCGCGGGAGGACCTTATGGGGCCAACGTCCTGACTTTC
many,.,TRBV29-1,TRBJ2-5,CSVDDGGSETQYF,TGCAGCGTTGATGACGGGGGCTCAGAGACCCAGTACTTC
many,TRBD2,TRBV24-1,TRBJ2-1,CATSDFGTSGIYEQFF,TGTGCCACCAGTGATTTTGGGACTAGCGGGATTTATGAGCAGTTCTTC
.,.,TRBV28,TRBJ2-4,CASTNRGASDKNIQYF,TGTGCCAGCACGAATCGAGGGGCCAGTGACAAAAACATTCAGTACTTC
.,TRBD2,TRBV9,TRBJ2-7,CASSVVPGGTYEQYF,TGTGCCAGCAGCGTAGTTCCGGGGGGAACCTACGAGCAGTACTTC
many,.,TRBV12-3/TRBV12-4,TRBJ2-7,CASKPGRDNTYEQYF,TGTGCCAGCAAACCTGGGCGGGATAACACCTACGAGCAGTACTTC
many,.,TRBV7-8,TRBJ2-5,CASSLVVGEETQYF,TGTGCCAGCAGCTTAGTAGTTGGAGAAGAGACCCAGTACTTC
many,.,TRBV14,TRBJ1-1,CASSPGRTLNTEAFF,TGTGCCAGCAGCCCAGGACGGACCTTGAACACTGAAGCTTTCTTT
few,TRBD2,TRBV4-2,TRBJ2-3,CASSQGLLAGWGTDTQYF,TGTGCCAGCAGCCAAGGCCTTCTAGCGGGCTGGGGCACAGATACGCAGTATTTT
many,.,TRBV7-3,TRBJ2-5,CASSLGPGEETQYF,TGTGCCAGCAGCTTAGGGCCCGGAGAGGAGACCCAGTACTTC
.,.,TRBV27,TRBJ1-5,CASRKDPAGNQPQHF,TGTGCCAGCAGAAAGGACCCTGCAGGCAATCAGCCCCAGCATTTT
many,.,TRBV5-1,TRBJ2-5,CASSLGRPVKETQYF,TGCGCCAGCAGCTTGGGACGACCAGTGAAAGAGACCCAGTACTTC
many,TRBD2,TRBV28,TRBJ2-5,CASRPLGTSFETQYF,TGTGCCAGCAGACCTCTCGGGACTAGTTTTGAGACCCAGTACTTC
.,TRBD2,TRBV5-1,TRBJ2-5,CASSFVLAEETQYF,TGCGCCAGCAGCTTCGTACTAGCGGAAGAGACCCAGTACTTC
.,TRBD1,TRBV19,TRBJ2-4,CASSILGTEKNIQYF,TGTGCCAGTAGTATACTCGGGACAGAAAAAAACATTCAGTACTTC
few,.,TRBV5-6,TRBJ1-1,CASSFMGEAFF,TGTGCCAGCAGCTTCATGGGTGAAGCTTTCTTT
few,.,TRBV11-2,TRBJ1-5,CASSSRGLNQPQHF,TGTGCCAGCAGCTCCCGGGGCCTTAATCAGCCCCAGCATTTT
.,TRBD2,TRBV10-3,TRBJ2-1,CAISELLAGGQGEQFF,TGTGCCATCAGTGAGTTGCTAGCGGGAGGGCAGGGTGAGCAGTTCTTC